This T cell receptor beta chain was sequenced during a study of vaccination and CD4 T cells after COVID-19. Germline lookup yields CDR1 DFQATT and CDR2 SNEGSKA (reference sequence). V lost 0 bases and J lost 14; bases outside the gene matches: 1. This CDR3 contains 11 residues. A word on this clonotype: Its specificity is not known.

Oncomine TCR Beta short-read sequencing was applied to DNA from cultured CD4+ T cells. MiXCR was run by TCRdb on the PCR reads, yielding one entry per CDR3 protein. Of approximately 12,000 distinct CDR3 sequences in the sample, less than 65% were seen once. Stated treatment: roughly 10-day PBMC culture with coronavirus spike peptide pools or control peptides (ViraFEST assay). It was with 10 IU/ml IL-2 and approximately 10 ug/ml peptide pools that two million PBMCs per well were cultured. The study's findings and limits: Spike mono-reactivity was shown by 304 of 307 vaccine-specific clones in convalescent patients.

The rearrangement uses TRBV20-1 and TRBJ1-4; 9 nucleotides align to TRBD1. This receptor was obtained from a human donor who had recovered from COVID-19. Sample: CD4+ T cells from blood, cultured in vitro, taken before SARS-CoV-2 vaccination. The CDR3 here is CSARDGTGLFF. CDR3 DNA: TGCAGTGCTAGAGATGGGACAGGGCTGTTTTTT.